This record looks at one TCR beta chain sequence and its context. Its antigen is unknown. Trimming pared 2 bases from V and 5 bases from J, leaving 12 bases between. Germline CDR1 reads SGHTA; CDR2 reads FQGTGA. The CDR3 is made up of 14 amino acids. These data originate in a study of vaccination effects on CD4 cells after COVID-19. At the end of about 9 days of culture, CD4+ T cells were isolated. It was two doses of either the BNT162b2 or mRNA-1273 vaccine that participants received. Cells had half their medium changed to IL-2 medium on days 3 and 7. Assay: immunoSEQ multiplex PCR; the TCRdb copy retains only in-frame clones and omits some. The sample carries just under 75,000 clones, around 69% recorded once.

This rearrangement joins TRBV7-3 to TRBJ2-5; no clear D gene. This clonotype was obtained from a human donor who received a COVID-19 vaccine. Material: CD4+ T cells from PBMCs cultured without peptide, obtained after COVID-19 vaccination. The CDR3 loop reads CASSLFAFTETQYF. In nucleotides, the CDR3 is TGTGCCAGCAGCTTATTTGCGTTCACGGAGACCCAGTACTTC.